These 22 T cell receptor beta chains came from one sample sequenced in a study of human T cells and chemical hapten exposure. Specified time point: patch test 1, 2 weeks after DPC sensitization. Treatment defined: therapeutic diphenylcyclopropenone sensitization with weekly scalp DPC. TCRdb passed the RACE reads through MiXCR, listing each CDR3 protein once. This sample has about 380,000 distinct CDR3 sequences; approximately 5.1% occur once, and the top ten carry under 3%. The sequencing used whole blood, collected in connection with sensitization to the hapten diphenylcyclopropenone (DPC). The receptor set was obtained from a woman aged 45-65 years with alopecia areata. Some clones in this sample may be carry-over from other donors' samples.

In this sample, this clonotype turned up many times. This chain joins TRBV20-1 and TRBJ1-1, with a tentative D call TRBD1 (5 bases). This CDR3 spans 14 amino acids. Germline CDR1 is DFQATT and CDR2 is SNEGSKA (reference sequence). Trimming left V 4 bases short and J 3 bases short, with 15 bases between. As DNA, the CDR3 is TGCAGTGCTAAAAAATCGGGACGGGACACTGAAGCTTTCTTT. It specifies CSAKKSGRDTEAFF.

The gene calls are TRBV20-1 and TRBJ1-6, with D unclear. The V gene lost 4 bases and the J gene lost 5 bases, with 12 bases spanning the gap. CDR1 is DFQATT and CDR2 is SNEGSKA in the germline V gene (reference sequence). CDR3 length: 14 amino acids. This chain's CDR3 is CSATPWGNNSPLHF. The CDR3 DNA reads as TGCAGTGCTACCCCTTGGGGAAATAATTCACCCCTCCACTTT.

In this sample, this clonotype turned up a few times. V gene TRBV29-1 combines with J gene TRBJ1-4, with D tentatively TRBD1 (6 bases). CDR3 size: 13 residues. The ends were cut back, 6 bases at V and 7 bases at J, with 15 bases in the middle. Germline V lookup: CDR1 SQVTM, CDR2 ANQGSEA. The CDR3 region is CSVQQGGGEKLFF. CDR3 DNA sequence: TGCAGCGTCCAACAGGGAGGAGGTGAAAAACTGTTTTTT.

This clonotype came up a few times. This rearrangement joins TRBV11-2 to TRBJ2-7; 10 bases map to TRBD2. The CDR3 covers 17 residues. V trimming: 5 bases; J trimming: 2 bases; junction bases outside the gene matches: 12. Germline CDR1 and CDR2: SGHAT and FQNNGV. The CDR3 coding sequence is TGTGCCAGCAGCGCACAAGGACTAGCGGACCAGCCCTACGAGCAGTACTTC. Protein sequence: CASSAQGLADQPYEQYF.

The rearrangement uses TRBV15 and TRBJ1-2; D remains unclear. CDR1 LNHNV and CDR2 YYDKDF come from the germline V gene (reference sequence). The V and J ends lost 0 bases and 8 bases respectively, with 4 bases between them. The CDR3 loop spans 11 amino acids. The DNA of the CDR3 is TGTGCCACCAGCAGAGATCGAGGCTACACCTTC. Translating gives CATSRDRGYTF.

Only a few counts were recorded for this clonotype. This chain links TRBV5-1 with TRBJ1-1; D might be TRBD1 (6 bases). Germline V gene data show CDR1 as SGHRS and CDR2 as YFSETQ. This CDR3 has 16 amino acids. The ends were cut back, 0 bases at V and 3 bases at J, with 15 bases in the middle. CDR3 DNA sequence: TGCGCCAGCAGCTTGGAGGGGGGTAGCCGCCACACTGAAGCTTTCTTT. Translating it yields CASSLEGGSRHTEAFF.

The chain couples TRBV12-3 or TRBV12-4 to TRBJ2-3; D ambiguous. The CDR3 consists of 14 residues. The ends were cut back, 5 bases at V and 2 bases at J, with 11 bases in the middle. Written as DNA, the CDR3 is TGTGCCAGCAGTCCCGGCGCAGTCACAGATACGCAGTATTTT. Amino acid sequence: CASSPGAVTDTQYF.

This clonotype was counted only a few times. The J gene is TRBJ2-1, the V gene TRBV18; 8 nucleotides align to TRBD1. Germline V gene lookup returns CDR1 KGHSH and CDR2 LQKENI. This CDR3 is 15 amino acids long. Trimming took 3 bases from V and 9 from J; bases not matched to a gene: 10. The CDR3 region has the DNA TGTGCCAGCTCACCCCAAGCACCAGGGGGCGGTGAGCAGTTCTTC. Protein sequence: CASSPQAPGGGEQFF.

The table lists this clonotype with a few counts. The DNA of the CDR3 is TGCGCCAGCAGCTTACAGGGGGCCCCAGATACGCAGTATTTT. Translating gives CASSLQGAPDTQYF. The gene calls are TRBV5-1 and TRBJ2-3, with 9 bases fitting TRBD1. This CDR3 is built from 14 residues. Germline V CDR1 and CDR2: SGHRS, YFSETQ. V gave up 2 bases and J gave up 4 bases; unmatched junction bases: 2. The full variable domain, with the rest looked up from reference TRBV5-1 and TRBJ2-3, is KAGVTQTPRYLIKTRGQQVTLSCSPISGHRSVSWYQQTPGQGLQFLFEYFSETQRNKGNFPGRFSGRQFSNSRSEMNVSTLELGDSALYLCASSLQGAPDTQYFGPGTRLTVL.

This clonotype was picked up a small number of times. This chain joins TRBV4-1 and TRBJ1-5, with D tentatively TRBD1 (6 bases). The germline V gene has CDR1 MGHRA and CDR2 YSYEKL. This CDR3 comprises 16 residues. With 5 bases removed from V and 3 bases from J, the gap between germline ends came to 17 bases. The CDR3 bases are TGCGCCAGCAGCAGTTACCCGGACAGCCTCAATCAGCCCCAGCATTTT. Its protein product is CASSSYPDSLNQPQHF.

This clonotype has at least ten counts. This rearrangement joins TRBV29-1 to TRBJ2-7, with a tentative D call TRBD1 (7 bases). Germline CDR1 and CDR2: SQVTM and ANQGSEA. V lost 5 bases and J 4 bases, leaving 15 bases between the germline ends. The CDR3 spans 13 residues. The CDR3 nucleotides are TGCAGCGTTCCTAAATCAGGGGGGTACGAGCAGTACTTC. Translated, it gives CSVPKSGGYEQYF.

This clonotype was observed at least ten times. V usage is TRBV5-1 and J usage is TRBJ2-5, with D uncertain. Germline loops: CDR1 SGHRS, CDR2 YFSETQ. This CDR3 is 14 amino acids long. V was trimmed by 0 bases and J by 3 bases, leaving 9 bases between them. The CDR3 protein is CASSLASYEETQYF. As DNA, the CDR3 is TGCGCCAGCAGCTTGGCCTCGTACGAAGAGACCCAGTACTTC.

This clonotype came up many times. The chain combines TRBV9 with TRBJ2-2; D is unresolved. The germline gives CDR1 SGDLS, CDR2 YYNGEE. V gave up 4 bases and J gave up 1 base, with 14 bases separating them. This CDR3 is 16 amino acids long. CDR3 nucleotides: TGTGCCAGCAGCACCCCCAGCACAGAGAACACCGGGGAGCTGTTTTTT. Translation: CASSTPSTENTGELFF.

Many counts were recorded for this clonotype. V and J are TRBV25-1 and TRBJ1-6, with 8 bases matching TRBD1. Germline V lookup: CDR1 MGHDK, CDR2 SYGVNS. V was clipped by 4 bases and J by 7 bases; unmatched bases: 12. The CDR3 is 17 residues long. CDR3 protein: CASSGPRTGRVNSPLHF. As DNA, the CDR3 is TGTGCCAGCAGTGGACCGCGGACAGGGCGAGTGAATTCACCCCTCCACTTT.

This clonotype was observed at least ten times. The rearrangement joins TRBV29-1 to TRBJ1-1; D remains unclear. Germline assignment: CDR1 SQVTM and CDR2 ANQGSEA. The CDR3 loop spans 13 amino acids. The V gene lost 3 bases and the J gene lost 1 base, with 9 bases spanning the gap. CDR3 coding DNA: TGCAGCGTTGACAAAAACCAGAACACTGAAGCTTTCTTT. It translates to CSVDKNQNTEAFF.

This clonotype was observed at least ten times. V and J are TRBV20-1 and TRBJ1-1, with 10 bases lining up with TRBD1. The CDR3 sequence is 15 residues long. The V and J ends lost 2 bases and 1 base, in that order; junction bases with no gene match: 4. Germline CDR1 DFQATT, CDR2 SNEGSKA (reference sequence). The CDR3 nucleotides are TGCAGTGCTAGATACCGGGACAGGGGGAACACTGAAGCTTTCTTT. It specifies CSARYRDRGNTEAFF.

The table lists this clonotype with many counts. The rearrangement uses TRBV7-8 and TRBJ1-3; possible D gene TRBD1, 5 bases. CDR1 is SGHVS, CDR2 FQNEAQ, per germline. Trimming removed 3 bases from V and 0 bases from J, with 9 bases in between. CDR3 length equals 15 residues. The CDR3 region is CASSFGTRSGNTIYF. The CDR3 DNA reads TGTGCCAGCAGCTTCGGGACTCGCTCTGGAAACACCATATATTTT.

This clonotype was seen at least ten times. The rearrangement links TRBV10-3 to TRBJ1-5; 8 bases match TRBD1. V shed 6 bases, J shed 3 bases, and the junction held 10 bases outside the gene matches. In germline, CDR1 is ENHRY, CDR2 SYGVKD. The length of the CDR3 is 16 residues. The CDR3 DNA follows: TGTGCCATCAGCAGATCCGGACAGGGCCTCAATCAGCCCCAGCATTTT. As protein: CAISRSGQGLNQPQHF.

This clonotype was found a few times. The chain combines TRBV28 with TRBJ2-4, with D possibly being TRBD1 (5 bases). The CDR3 runs to 13 residues. V was shortened by 8 bases and J by 5 bases, with 13 bases between the two germline ends. Germline V gives CDR1 MDHEN, CDR2 SYDVKM. The DNA of the CDR3 is TGTGCCAGCCTTGACAGCCGCCAAAACATTCAGTACTTC. Its protein product is CASLDSRQNIQYF.

This sequence joins TRBV25-1 and TRBJ1-1; TRBD1 aligns across 11 bases. This CDR3 has 15 residues. With V trimmed by 3 bases and J by 6 bases, 6 bases remained unmatched. CDR1 and CDR2 from the germline V gene are MGHDK and SYGVNS. CDR3 DNA: TGTGCCAGCAGTGAGTTTGGACAGGGGGCATCTGAAGCTTTCTTT. It specifies CASSEFGQGASEAFF.

In this sample, this clonotype turned up a few times. The V gene is TRBV12-3 or TRBV12-4, the J gene TRBJ2-1, with D possibly being TRBD2 (6 bases). The CDR3 extends over 14 amino acids. V was pared by 6 bases and J by 4 bases, with 13 bases between. CDR3 nucleotides: TGTGCCAGCAGCCCCATTGGGGGGTACAATGAGCAGTTCTTC. Protein product: CASSPIGGYNEQFF.

In this sample, this clonotype turned up many times. The chain is built from TRBV6-5 and TRBJ1-5, with no clear D. V was cut by 2 bases and J by 4 bases, with 6 bases left in between. CDR3 length equals 13 residues. CDR1 is MNHEY, CDR2 SVGAGI, per germline. CDR3 in DNA: TGTGCCAGCAGTTACGCCGGGAATCAGCCCCAGCATTTT. Translation: CASSYAGNQPQHF.